The rows below give T cell receptor beta chains drawn from one sample of a study of T-cell reconstitution after alpha-beta-depleted transplantation in children. TCRdb used MiXCR to reprocess the PCR reads, holding one entry per CDR3 protein. The sample comprises just under 550,000 distinct CDR3 sequences, 15% to 20% of which are singletons, and less than 4% rests with the top ten. Sequenced material: PBMCs from the stem cell graft donor, taken from the stem cell graft. Source of these receptors: a human donor who donated a stem cell graft to a child with acute lymphoblastic leukemia. Both conserved end residues are part of each CDR3. Fields, in order: clone size, CDR3 length, D gene, J gene, V gene, CDR3 protein, CDR3 DNA. A D gene is named only where the DNA matches it firmly. The listing skips clone size in some rows; elsewhere it reads once, few, many or a size class.

few	15	TRBD2	TRBJ2-1	TRBV7-9	CASSLLAGVRNEQFF	TGTGCCAGCAGCTTACTAGCGGGAGTAAGAAATGAGCAGTTCTTC
few	17	.	TRBJ2-6	TRBV9	CASSVGKTLSGANVLTF	TGTGCCAGCAGCGTGGGGAAGACGTTATCTGGGGCCAACGTCCTGACTTTC
.	14	.	TRBJ2-3	TRBV27	CASSLGRGSDTQYF	TGTGCCAGCAGTTTGGGGAGGGGGTCAGATACGCAGTATTTT
few	15	TRBD2	TRBJ2-1	TRBV7-3	CASSAQPSGINEQFF	TGTGCCAGCAGCGCACAACCTAGCGGAATCAATGAGCAGTTCTTC
.	12	TRBD2	TRBJ2-7	TRBV29-1	CSVVGTGGEQYF	TGCAGCGTTGTCGGGACGGGGGGAGAGCAGTACTTC
few	13	.	TRBJ2-7	TRBV6-5	CASSYGRGYEQYF	TGTGCCAGCAGTTACGGGAGAGGCTACGAGCAGTACTTC
few	15	TRBD2	TRBJ2-1	TRBV6-1	CASSESSGRWDEQFF	TGTGCCAGCAGTGAAAGTAGCGGGAGATGGGATGAGCAGTTCTTC
many	11	.	TRBJ1-1	TRBV20-1	CSAHRVSEAFF	TGCAGTGCTCACAGGGTGTCTGAAGCTTTCTTT
.	12	TRBD1	TRBJ1-1	TRBV29-1	CSVDTGGTEAFF	TGCAGCGTCGATACAGGGGGCACTGAAGCTTTCTTT
.	14	.	TRBJ1-6	TRBV9	CASSAGSLNSPLHF	TGTGCCAGCAGCGCGGGCAGCTTGAATTCACCCCTCCACTTT
few	14	.	TRBJ1-1	TRBV20-1	CSARATGSYTEAFF	TGCAGTGCTCGAGCTACAGGGAGCTACACTGAAGCTTTCTTT
.	18	.	TRBJ2-3	TRBV4-1	CASSQDPETLLGTDTQYF	TGCGCCAGCAGCCAAGATCCCGAGACACTTCTAGGCACAGATACGCAGTATTTT
.	15	.	TRBJ2-1	TRBV7-9	CASSLAGVWANEQFF	TGTGCCAGCAGCTTAGCAGGCGTTTGGGCTAATGAGCAGTTCTTC
.	17	TRBD2	TRBJ2-1	TRBV12-3/TRBV12-4	CASRWTSGRAVGNEQFF	TGTGCCAGCAGATGGACTAGCGGGAGGGCCGTAGGCAATGAGCAGTTCTTC
few	14	.	TRBJ1-3	TRBV15	CATSPDSSGNTIYF	TGTGCCACCAGCCCAGACAGCTCTGGAAACACCATATATTTT
few	15	.	TRBJ2-1	TRBV20-1	CSARDLQASVNEQFF	TGCAGTGCTAGAGATCTTCAAGCCTCGGTGAATGAGCAGTTCTTC
.	13	.	TRBJ2-3	TRBV20-1	CSARRGGVDTQYF	TGCAGTGCTCGAAGAGGCGGTGTAGATACGCAGTATTTT